Included here is one T cell receptor (beta chain) sequence, with context. The data are from a study of blood T cell repertoires in COVID-19. Background on the study: COVID-19 samples from acute and convalescent phases originated in the United States, Italy and Spain. PBMCs, B-cell-depleted T cells, or T cells were the source of the cDNA or gDNA that made up the material.

Original methodology: Amplification of reference gene primers was used by the study to estimate nucleated cell counts. Some clones are missing from TCRdb's copy, which holds only in-frame ones; the method was immunoSEQ multiplex PCR. Clone size and the V and J calls come from that table; the DNA yielded D and trimming. The sample has approximately 410,000 clones, about nine tenths seen once. Trimming removed 3 bases from V and 4 bases from J, with 10 bases in between. The CDR3 length is 13 residues. Germline loops: CDR1 LGHDT, CDR2 YNNKEL (reference sequence). J is TRBJ2-7 and V is TRBV3-1 (or the pseudogene TRBV3-2); D is uncertain. The source is a woman aged 25 to 39 with active or convalescent COVID-19. Sequencing input: peripheral blood. The DNA of the CDR3 is TGTGCCAGCAGCCAGAAAACCCGGTACGAGCAGTACTTC. Translation gives CASSQKTRYEQYF.